This T cell receptor beta chain came from a study of regulatory T cells in long-lasting Graves disease. iRepertoire HTBI primers and Arm-PCR of CDR3 regions built TCR beta libraries. In the study's own analysis: The samples yielded 55 to 75 TRBV and some 15 TRBJ segments. In TCRdb, the multiplex PCR reads were re-called with MiXCR into one record per CDR3 protein. These V and J calls derive from TCRdb rather than the authors' analysis. The repertoire holds 300,000 or so distinct CDR3 sequences, with roughly a fifth as singletons. Time point defined: persistent/refractory GD, antithyroid drugs over 5 years with positive TRAb. RNA isolated from PBMCs was used to make the TCR library. A peripheral blood sample, around 8.6 milliliters in volume, was drawn into EDTA tubes. Study results and limitations: Favoring TRBV28, TRBJ1-2 and TRBJ2-5 was a feature seen in persistent disease. Newly diagnosed Graves' patients had higher TCR diversity than persistent ones.

To note about this clonotype: As yet, its antigen is unknown.

CDR3 length equals 14 residues. The germline gives CDR1 SEHNR, CDR2 FQNEAQ (reference sequence). Trimming removed 4 bases from V and 0 bases from J, with 9 bases in between. Specimen: peripheral blood mononuclear cells (PBMCs), collected when the disease was refractory, from a patient treated with antithyroid drugs. This receptor was taken from a female donor with Graves disease. The J gene is TRBJ1-2, the V gene TRBV7-9; D is unclear. CDR3: CASSSGRANYGYTF. In DNA, the CDR3 is TGTGCCAGCAGCTCAGGAAGGGCTAACTATGGCTACACCTTC.